The rows below give T cell receptor beta chains drawn from one sample of a study of radiation and T cells in renal cell carcinoma. TCRdb's table, derived via immunoSEQ multiplex PCR, lists solely in-frame clones and lacks some. The top ten clones hold 5% to 6.5% of a sample with roughly 130,000 clones, around 89% of them seen once. Sequencing used blood, obtained from a patient whose treatment included radiotherapy and nephrectomy. These receptors all come from a woman aged 70-85 years with renal cell carcinoma. Both conserved end residues are trimmed from each CDR3. D genes are given only for firm matches. Only some rows state a clone size, as once, few, many or a class for expanded clones.

j_gene | v_gene | abundance | d_gene | CDR3aa
TRBJ2-3 | TRBV11-1 | NA | TRBD1 | ASSRDRGDTDTQY
TRBJ1-1 | TRBV9 | NA | NA | ASSVDLLTEAF
TRBJ2-3 | TRBV19 | NA | NA | ASQSRRGGPDTQY
TRBJ2-2 | TRBV9 | NA | NA | ASRDRPNTGELF
TRBJ2-1 | TRBV14 | NA | NA | ASSQDFFYNEQF
TRBJ1-2 | TRBV5-6 | NA | NA | ASSLEVSYGYT
TRBJ2-7 | TRBV25-1 | few | NA | ASRELNEQY
TRBJ2-7 | TRBV28 | once | NA | ASSGTSSYEQY
TRBJ2-1 | TRBV11-3 | NA | NA | ASSLAATYYNEQF
TRBJ1-6 | TRBV6-5 | NA | NA | ASTEGSSYNSPLH